The present T cell receptor beta chain was sequenced within a study of T-cell reconstitution after alpha-beta-depleted transplantation in children. The table lists this clonotype with many counts. The TCRbeta library was prepared with unique molecular identifiers. TCRdb recomputed calls from the PCR reads with MiXCR, one row per CDR3 protein. The sample records 200,000 to 250,000 distinct CDR3 sequences, about 9.2% being singletons. Trimming removed 6 bases from V and 2 bases from J, with 14 bases in between. The CDR3 is 14 residues long. The sample here was PBMCs from the stem cell graft donor, taken from the stem cell graft. This TCR derives from a human donor who donated a stem cell graft to a child with acute lymphoblastic leukemia. This rearrangement joins TRBV12-3 or TRBV12-4 to TRBJ2-7, with D maybe TRBD1 (7 bases). CDR3 loop: CASSRGTATYEQYF. CDR3 bases: TGTGCCAGCAGCCGCGGGACAGCAACCTACGAGCAGTACTTC.